This record covers a single T cell receptor beta chain. TCRdb's copy holds only in-frame clones and misses some; the assay was immunoSEQ multiplex PCR. The data hold roughly 90,000 clones, with approximately 91% observed a single time. This specimen belongs to a study of OX40 agonist ivuxolimab in advanced cancers. Turning to the study itself: Every 2 weeks, ivuxolimab was infused into the patients intravenously at between 0.01 and 10 mg/kg.

The CDR3 has 12 residues. Trimming stripped 5 bases from V and 3 bases from J, with 8 bases between. Germline-derived CDR1 and CDR2 are SGHRS and YFSETQ. This receptor was obtained from an adult with an advanced solid tumor such as melanoma, head and neck, liver or kidney cancer. The chain joins TRBV5-1 to TRBJ1-2, with no clear D. Here the sequenced sample was CD4+ or CD8+ T cells sorted from blood, taken in a trial of the OX40 agonist ivuxolimab. The CDR3 DNA reads TGCGCCAGCAGTCAGGATGACTATGGCTACACCTTC. This codes for CASSQDDYGYTF.